Each of the 19 T cell receptor beta chains below was sequenced from the same sample in a study of T cells in Graves' hyperthyroidism and ophthalmopathy. TCR beta CDR3 regions were amplified from RNA. HTBI primers were used for first-round RT-PCR of the TCR CDR3. TCRdb used MiXCR to reprocess the multiplex PCR reads, holding one entry per CDR3 protein. The sample includes approximately 700,000 distinct CDR3 sequences, about a sixth of them seen just once. Sequenced material: blood. These receptor sequences come from a man between 18 and 29 years old with Graves' hyperthyroidism.

This clonotype has just a few counts. The chain has TRBV27 and TRBJ2-1; TRBD2 matches at 10 bases. CDR3 length: 15 amino acids. Germline loops: CDR1 MNHEY, CDR2 SMNVEV (reference sequence). The junction had 10 bases not matched to a gene; V was cut back by 2 bases and J by 12 bases. The CDR3 loop reads CASSLEGLAEGRQFF. CDR3 nucleotide sequence: TGTGCCAGCAGTTTAGAAGGACTAGCGGAGGGCAGGCAGTTCTTC.

This clonotype was seen at least ten times. J is TRBJ2-1 and V is TRBV29-1; a possible D gene is TRBD2 (6 bases). Trimming shortened V by 4 bases and J by 3 bases, and 10 bases separated the two germline ends. Germline V gene sequence: CDR1 SQVTM, CDR2 ANQGSEA. This CDR3 is 13 amino acids long. The CDR3 reads CSVVAVNYNEQFF. The CDR3 DNA sequence: TGCAGCGTTGTAGCGGTTAACTACAATGAGCAGTTCTTC.

This clonotype was found many times. The V call is TRBV7-6, the J call TRBJ2-1, with D unclear. Germline V lookup: CDR1 SGHVS, CDR2 FNYEAQ. V lost 3 bases and J 10 bases, leaving 10 bases between the germline ends. The CDR3 extends over 12 amino acids. CDR3 bases: TGTGCCAGCAGCTTGGACCCAAACGAGCAGTTCTTC. It is translated as CASSLDPNEQFF.

Points on this clonotype: Mismatch with germline at one junction end may stem from a read error. V usage is TRBV28 and J usage is TRBJ2-1; 9 nucleotides agree with TRBD2. The CDR3 covers 14 residues. Germline-derived CDR1 and CDR2 are MDHEN and SYDVKM. The CDR3 here is CASSLAGGRGEQSF. The CDR3 DNA is TGTGCCAGCAGTTTAGCGGGAGGGCGGGGTGAGCAGTCCTTC.

The V call is TRBV6-9, the J call TRBJ2-7, with 11 bases matching TRBD2. CDR3 length: 17 amino acids. The junction had 8 bases not matched to a gene; V was cut back by 3 bases and J by 1 base. The V gene's germline CDR1 is MNHGY and CDR2 SVAAGI. The CDR3 region has the DNA TGTGCCAGCAGTTACTTCAGGACTAGCGGGTTGTCCTACGAGCAGTACTTC. This translates into CASSYFRTSGLSYEQYF.

This clonotype showed up just a few times. In DNA, the CDR3 is TGTGCCAGTAGTATAAAAGAGGTCGGGGGCGAGCAGTACTTC. Its protein product is CASSIKEVGGEQYF. The chain employs TRBV19 and TRBJ2-7, with D possibly being TRBD2 (6 bases). Germline lookup yields CDR1 LNHDA and CDR2 SQIVND (reference sequence). The CDR3 is made up of 14 amino acids. The V end was cut by 2 bases, the J end by 6 bases, with 14 bases between.

Comment on this clonotype: A much larger clone lies one base from this, so it may be a read error. J is TRBJ2-1 and V is TRBV12-3 or TRBV12-4; no reliable D call. The CDR3 spans 14 residues. This CDR3 reads CAGSPIAAYNEQFF. In DNA, the CDR3 is TGTGCCGGCAGCCCGATAGCTGCCTACAATGAGCAGTTCTTC.

In this sample, this clonotype turned up many times. The V and J genes are TRBV7-2 and TRBJ2-5, with D perhaps TRBD1 (7 bases). V lost 6 bases and J 3 bases, leaving 14 bases between the germline ends. Germline lookup yields CDR1 SGHTA and CDR2 FQGNSA. The CDR3 extends over 14 amino acids. CDR3 region: CASSMGGQKETQYF. DNA of the CDR3: TGTGCCAGCAGTATGGGGGGACAGAAAGAGACCCAGTACTTC.

This clonotype was picked up a small number of times. J is TRBJ2-1 and V is TRBV5-1; 7 bases map to TRBD2. Germline-derived CDR1 and CDR2 are SGHRS and YFSETQ. CDR3 length: 20 residues. After removal of 0 bases from V and 7 bases from J, the junction contained 22 bases not matched to a gene. CDR3 in amino acids: CASSLGSHLVSGKIWNEQFF. CDR3 sequence (DNA): TGCGCCAGCAGCTTGGGTAGCCATTTAGTGAGCGGGAAGATTTGGAATGAGCAGTTCTTC.

This clonotype was detected only once. V usage is TRBV9 and J usage is TRBJ2-2; 10 bases align to TRBD1. The CDR3 length is 16 residues. The J segment lost 6 bases and the V segment lost 2 bases, leaving 7 bases of the junction unmatched. Germline V CDR1 and CDR2: SGDLS, YYNGEE. CDR3 bases: TGTGCCAGCAGCGTCCCCGGGACAGGGGACCCCGGGGAGCTGTTTTTT. Amino acids: CASSVPGTGDPGELFF.

This clonotype was detected ten times or more. V gene TRBV28 combines with J gene TRBJ2-3; 7 nucleotides line up with TRBD1. The CDR3 sequence is 17 residues long. J lost 4 bases, V lost 5 bases, and 15 bases had no gene match. In germline, CDR1 is MDHEN, CDR2 SYDVKM. The CDR3 sequence is CASSPPAQGRAADTQYF. The CDR3 bases are TGTGCCAGCAGTCCACCGGCACAGGGGCGGGCCGCAGATACGCAGTATTTT.

This clonotype appeared many times. This rearrangement joins TRBV28 to TRBJ2-3; 7 bases line up with TRBD2. The CDR3 is made up of 14 amino acids. V trimming: 4 bases; J trimming: 2 bases; junction bases outside the gene matches: 3. From germline, CDR1 is MDHEN and CDR2 SYDVKM. This chain's CDR3 is CASSSLAATDTQYF. The CDR3 DNA follows: TGTGCCAGCAGTTCTCTAGCGGCCACAGATACGCAGTATTTT.

At least ten counts were recorded for this clonotype. The chain has TRBV28 and TRBJ2-1; 9 nucleotides agree with TRBD2. The CDR3 consists of 14 residues. CDR1 is MDHEN, CDR2 SYDVKM, per germline. J gave up 6 bases and V 5 bases, and 5 bases lay outside the gene matches. CDR3 residues: CASSQLAGANEQFF. CDR3 bases: TGTGCCAGCAGTCAGTTAGCGGGAGCCAATGAGCAGTTCTTC.

There are many counts of this clonotype. This chain uses TRBV27 with TRBJ2-1; D is uncertain. The CDR3 totals 13 residues. Trimming pared 0 bases from V and 12 bases from J, leaving 12 bases between. From germline, CDR1 is MNHEY and CDR2 SMNVEV (reference sequence). The CDR3 is CASSLSSAGRQFF. CDR3 DNA: TGTGCCAGCAGTTTATCGTCGGCAGGCCGGCAGTTCTTC.

This chain joins TRBV7-8 and TRBJ2-1, with no clear D. With 5 bases removed from V and 0 bases from J, the gap between germline ends came to 11 bases. CDR1 is SGHVS, CDR2 FQNEAQ, per germline. The CDR3 is 15 residues long. The CDR3 sequence: CASSPVGFSYNEQFF. The CDR3 bases are TGTGCCAGCAGCCCGGTGGGGTTCTCCTACAATGAGCAGTTCTTC.

This clonotype was observed a handful of times. The chain has TRBV14 and TRBJ2-5, with D uncertain. Germline V gene lookup returns CDR1 SGHDN and CDR2 FVKESK. The V gene lost 4 bases and the J gene lost 12 bases, with 18 bases spanning the gap. The CDR3 has 13 amino acids. The CDR3: CASSPRPQITKYF. The CDR3 DNA follows: TGTGCCAGCAGCCCGCGACCTCAAATCACCAAGTACTTC.

In its sample, this clonotype was seen a few times. J is TRBJ1-5 and V is TRBV19, with a weak D call TRBD1 (5 bases). The CDR3 loop spans 13 amino acids. Per the germline V gene, CDR1 is LNHDA and CDR2 is SQIVND (reference sequence). The V gene lost 3 bases and the J gene lost 7 bases, with 10 bases spanning the gap. CDR3 sequence reads: CASSIGGDQPQHF. CDR3 nucleotides: TGTGCCAGTAGTATTGGGGGGGACCAGCCCCAGCATTTT.

This clonotype has at least ten counts. The chain has TRBV20-1 and TRBJ2-7; 7 bases are shared with TRBD1. Per the germline V gene, CDR1 is DFQATT and CDR2 is SNEGSKA (reference sequence). The CDR3 is 13 residues long. The J segment lost 2 bases and the V segment lost 6 bases, leaving 7 bases of the junction unmatched. CDR3 protein: CSAGRTGTYEQYF. In DNA form, the CDR3 reads TGCAGTGCAGGGCGGACAGGTACCTACGAGCAGTACTTC.

This clonotype was found a few times. The genes are TRBV20-1 and TRBJ2-7, with TRBD1 matching over 9 bases. The CDR3 sequence is 15 residues long. Unmatched junction bases numbered 10, after V lost 3 bases and J lost 4 bases. The germline CDR1 and CDR2 sequences are DFQATT and SNEGSKA (reference sequence). The DNA of the CDR3 is TGCAGTGCTAGCAAGGGTAGGACAGGGGTTTACGAGCAGTACTTC. Its translation: CSASKGRTGVYEQYF.